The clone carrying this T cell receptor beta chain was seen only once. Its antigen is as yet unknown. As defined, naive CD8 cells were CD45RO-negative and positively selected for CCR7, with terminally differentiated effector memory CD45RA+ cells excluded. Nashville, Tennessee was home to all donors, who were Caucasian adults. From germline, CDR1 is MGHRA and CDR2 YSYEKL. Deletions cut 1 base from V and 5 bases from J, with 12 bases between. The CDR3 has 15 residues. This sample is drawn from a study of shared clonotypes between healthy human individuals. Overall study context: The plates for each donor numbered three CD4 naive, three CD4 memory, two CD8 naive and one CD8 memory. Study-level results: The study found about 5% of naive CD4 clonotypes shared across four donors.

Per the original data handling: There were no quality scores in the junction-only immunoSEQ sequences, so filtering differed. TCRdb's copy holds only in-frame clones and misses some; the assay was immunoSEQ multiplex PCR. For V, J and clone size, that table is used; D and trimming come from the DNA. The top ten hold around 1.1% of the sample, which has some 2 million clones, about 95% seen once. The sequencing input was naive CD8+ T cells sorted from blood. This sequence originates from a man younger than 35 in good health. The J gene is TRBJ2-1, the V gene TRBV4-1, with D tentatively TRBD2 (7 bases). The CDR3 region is CASSQGGGGDNEQFF. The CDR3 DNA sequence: TGCGCCAGCAGCCAAGGAGGGGGGGGAGACAATGAGCAGTTCTTC.